This entry lists 9 T cell receptor beta chains sequenced from one sample in a study of blood T cell repertoires in COVID-19. Sequencing was performed with immunoSEQ multiplex PCR; in TCRdb, only in-frame clones are kept and a portion is missing. This sample has approximately 65,000 clones; around 91% occur once, and the top ten carry more than 0.4%. The sample taken for sequencing was peripheral blood. The source is a man aged 50-59 years with COVID-19, enrolled during active disease.

This sequence joins TRBV30 and TRBJ1-1, with a possible D match to TRBD1 (5 bases). This CDR3 contains 11 residues. The germline V gene encodes CDR1 GTSNPN and CDR2 SVGIG (reference sequence). The CDR3 bases are TGTGGAGGCAGGGAAGACACTGAAGCTTTCTTT. Its translation is CGGREDTEAFF.

The rearrangement uses TRBV27 and TRBJ2-1; 8 nucleotides agree with TRBD1. The CDR3 covers 17 residues. The J segment lost 0 bases and the V segment lost 0 bases, leaving 4 bases of the junction unmatched. From germline, CDR1 is MNHEY and CDR2 SMNVEV (reference sequence). The CDR3 loop is CASSLSGTGVSYNEQFF. The CDR3 DNA reads as TGTGCCAGCAGTTTATCCGGGACAGGTGTCTCCTACAATGAGCAGTTCTTC.

The chain has TRBV7-9 and TRBJ2-2; 9 bases align to TRBD2. This CDR3 has 17 residues. V shed 5 bases, J shed 4 bases, and the junction held 11 bases outside the gene matches. Germline CDR1 and CDR2: SEHNR and FQNEAQ (reference sequence). The CDR3 DNA reads as TGTGCCAGCAGCCGCTTGTGGGGCGGGAGGGCCACCGGGGAGCTGTTTTTT. Translation gives CASSRLWGGRATGELFF.

This sequence joins TRBV7-2 and TRBJ2-5; 8 bases line up with TRBD1. This CDR3 contains 16 residues. CDR1 is SGHTA and CDR2 is FQGNSA in the germline V gene. The V segment lost 3 bases and the J segment 5 bases; nucleotides outside the gene matches: 11. DNA for the CDR3: TGTGCCAGCAGCTTGTCCCTCAGGGGGCGCGGGGAGACCCAGTACTTC. Translated: CASSLSLRGRGETQYF.

V gene TRBV4-2 combines with J gene TRBJ2-7; the D gene is possibly TRBD1 (6 bases). CDR3 length: 17 residues. Germline CDR1 and CDR2: LGHNA and YNFKEQ. The V gene lost 1 base and the J gene lost 6 bases, with 22 bases spanning the gap. CDR3 amino acids: CASSQVASTGSVSEQYF. In nucleotides, the CDR3 is TGTGCCAGCAGCCAAGTCGCTAGCACAGGGAGCGTGTCCGAGCAGTACTTC.

The rearrangement links TRBV4-3 to TRBJ2-5; 8 bases line up with TRBD1. The CDR3 totals 15 residues. The germline gives CDR1 LGHNA, CDR2 YSLEER. The ends lost 1 base at V and 5 bases at J; junction bases unmatched: 6. This chain's CDR3 is CASSQGTGRFETQYF. In DNA form, the CDR3 reads TGCGCCAGCAGCCAAGGGACAGGGAGGTTCGAGACCCAGTACTTC.

J is TRBJ1-1 and V is TRBV3-1 (or the pseudogene TRBV3-2); D ambiguous. CDR3 length: 13 amino acids. Deletions cut 4 bases from V and 1 base from J, with 7 bases between. Looked up from germline, CDR1 is LGHDT and CDR2 is YNNKEL (reference sequence). The CDR3 DNA reads as TGTGCCAGCAGCCGGCGGCCGAACACTGAAGCTTTCTTT. This codes for CASSRRPNTEAFF.

The chain is built from TRBV6-4 and TRBJ2-2; maybe TRBD1 (5 bases). From germline, CDR1 is MRHNA and CDR2 SNTAGT. The CDR3 extends over 15 amino acids. V was clipped by 7 bases and J by 4 bases, with 16 bases between them. CDR3: CASNCQGAPTGELFF. CDR3 DNA: TGTGCCAGCAATTGTCAAGGGGCCCCCACCGGGGAGCTGTTTTTT.

The gene calls are TRBV11-2 and TRBJ2-7, with unresolved D. Germline V gives CDR1 SGHAT, CDR2 FQNNGV. Deletions cut 5 bases from V and 7 bases from J, with 15 bases between. The CDR3 extends over 13 amino acids. The CDR3 DNA reads as TGTGCCAGCAGCCCCGTTGTTAACGGTGAGCAGTACTTC. This gives the protein CASSPVVNGEQYF.